The 3 T cell receptor beta chains listed next were all sequenced from one sample in a study of blood T cell repertoires in COVID-19. TCRdb's copy holds only in-frame clones and misses some; the assay was immunoSEQ multiplex PCR. The profile shows some 310,000 clones, 90% of them singletons. Sequenced material: peripheral blood. These receptors all stem from a woman in her forties with COVID-19, enrolled during active disease.

In this sample, this clone turned up a few times. The rearrangement links TRBV6-5 to TRBJ1-5; possibly TRBD1 for D (5 bases). V was trimmed by 6 bases and J by 4 bases, leaving 13 bases between them. Germline CDR1 is MNHEY and CDR2 is SVGAGI. The CDR3 covers 14 residues. The CDR3 DNA sequence: TGTGCCAGCAGGGACGGGGGTGCTAATCAGCCCCAGCATTTT. It is translated as CASRDGGANQPQHF.

The genes are TRBV25-1 and TRBJ2-1; TRBD1 agrees at 8 bases. Germline lookup yields CDR1 MGHDK and CDR2 SYGVNS. The CDR3 consists of 16 residues. The junction had 7 bases not matched to a gene; V was cut back by 4 bases and J by 2 bases. CDR3 nucleotides: TGTGCCAGCAGTGTAACGACAGGGGCACCCTACAATGAGCAGTTCTTC. Its translation: CASSVTTGAPYNEQFF.

The rearrangement links TRBV6-5 to TRBJ1-3; D not resolved. There are 15 residues in the CDR3. Deletions cut 5 bases from V and 0 bases from J, with 11 bases between. Looked up from germline, CDR1 is MNHEY and CDR2 is SVGAGI. The CDR3 spells CASSLQYFSGNTIYF. In nucleotides, the CDR3 is TGTGCCAGCAGTCTACAGTATTTCTCTGGAAACACCATATATTTT.